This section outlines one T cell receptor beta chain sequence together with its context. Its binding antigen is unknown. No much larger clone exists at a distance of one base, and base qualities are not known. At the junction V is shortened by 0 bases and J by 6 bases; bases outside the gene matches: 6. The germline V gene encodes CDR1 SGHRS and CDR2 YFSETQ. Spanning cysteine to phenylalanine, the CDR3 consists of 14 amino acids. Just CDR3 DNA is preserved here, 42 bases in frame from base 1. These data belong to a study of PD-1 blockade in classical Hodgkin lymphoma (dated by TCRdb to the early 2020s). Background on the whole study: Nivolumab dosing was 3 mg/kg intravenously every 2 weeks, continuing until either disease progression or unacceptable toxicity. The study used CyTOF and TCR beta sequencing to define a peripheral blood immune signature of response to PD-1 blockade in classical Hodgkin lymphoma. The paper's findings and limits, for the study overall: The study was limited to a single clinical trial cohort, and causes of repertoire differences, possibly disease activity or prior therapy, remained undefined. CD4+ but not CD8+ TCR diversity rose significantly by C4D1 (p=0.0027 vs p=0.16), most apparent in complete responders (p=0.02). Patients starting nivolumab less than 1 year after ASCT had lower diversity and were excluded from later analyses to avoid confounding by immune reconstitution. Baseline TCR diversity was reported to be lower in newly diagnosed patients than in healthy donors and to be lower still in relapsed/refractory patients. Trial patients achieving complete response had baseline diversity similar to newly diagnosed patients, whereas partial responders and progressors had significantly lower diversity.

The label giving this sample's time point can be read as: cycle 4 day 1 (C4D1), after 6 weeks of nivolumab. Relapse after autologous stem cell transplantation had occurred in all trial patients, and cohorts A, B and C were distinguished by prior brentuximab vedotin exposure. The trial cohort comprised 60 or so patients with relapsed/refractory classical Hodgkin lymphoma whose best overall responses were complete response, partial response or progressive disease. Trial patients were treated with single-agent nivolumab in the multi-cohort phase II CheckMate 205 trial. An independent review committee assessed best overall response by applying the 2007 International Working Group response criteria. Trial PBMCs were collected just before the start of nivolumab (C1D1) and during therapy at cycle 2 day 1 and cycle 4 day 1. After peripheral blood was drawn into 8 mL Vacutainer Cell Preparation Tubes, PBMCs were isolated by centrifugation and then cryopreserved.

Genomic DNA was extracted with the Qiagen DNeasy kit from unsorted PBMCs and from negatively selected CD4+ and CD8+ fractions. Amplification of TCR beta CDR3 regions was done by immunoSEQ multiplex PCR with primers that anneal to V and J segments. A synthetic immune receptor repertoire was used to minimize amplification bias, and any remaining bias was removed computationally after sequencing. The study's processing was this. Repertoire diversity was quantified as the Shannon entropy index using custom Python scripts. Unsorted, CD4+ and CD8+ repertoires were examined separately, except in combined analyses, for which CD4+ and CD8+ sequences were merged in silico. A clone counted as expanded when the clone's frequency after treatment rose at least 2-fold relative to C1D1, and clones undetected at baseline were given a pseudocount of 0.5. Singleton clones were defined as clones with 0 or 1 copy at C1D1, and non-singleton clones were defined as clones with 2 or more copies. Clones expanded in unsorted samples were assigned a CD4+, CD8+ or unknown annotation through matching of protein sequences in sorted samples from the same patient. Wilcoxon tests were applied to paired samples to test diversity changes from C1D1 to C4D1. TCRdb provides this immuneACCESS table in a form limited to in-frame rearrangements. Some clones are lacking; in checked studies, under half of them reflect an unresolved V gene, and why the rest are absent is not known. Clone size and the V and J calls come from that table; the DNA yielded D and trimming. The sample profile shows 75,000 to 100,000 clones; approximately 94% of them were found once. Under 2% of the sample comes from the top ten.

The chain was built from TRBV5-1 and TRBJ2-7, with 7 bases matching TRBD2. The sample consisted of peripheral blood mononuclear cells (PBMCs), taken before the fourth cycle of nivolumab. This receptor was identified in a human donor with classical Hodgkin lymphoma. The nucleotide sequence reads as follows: TGCGCCAGCAGCTTGGGGAGACTAGCAATCGAGCAGTACTTC. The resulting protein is CASSLGRLAIEQYF.